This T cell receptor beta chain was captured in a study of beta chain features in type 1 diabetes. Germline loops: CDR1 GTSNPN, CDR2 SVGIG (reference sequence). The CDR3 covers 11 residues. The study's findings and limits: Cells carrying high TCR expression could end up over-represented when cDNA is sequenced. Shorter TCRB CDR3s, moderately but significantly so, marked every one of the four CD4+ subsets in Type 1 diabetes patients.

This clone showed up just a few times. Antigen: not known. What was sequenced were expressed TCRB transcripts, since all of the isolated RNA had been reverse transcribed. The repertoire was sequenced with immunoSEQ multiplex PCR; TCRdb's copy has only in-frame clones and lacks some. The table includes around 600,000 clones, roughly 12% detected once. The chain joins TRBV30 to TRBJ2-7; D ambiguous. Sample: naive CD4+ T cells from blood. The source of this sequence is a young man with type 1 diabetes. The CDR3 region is CAQSTFYEQYF. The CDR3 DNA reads TGTGCGCAAAGCACTTTCTACGAGCAGTACTTC.